This T cell receptor (beta chain) was observed in a study of blood T cells in healthy people across ages. Regarding the study as a whole: A conclusive naive versus antigen-experienced comparison was prevented by the unsorted PBMCs.

Ranging in age from about 6 to 100, the donors were healthy Caucasian individuals from Russia. Peripheral blood, roughly 9.3 milliliters per donor, was collected. Using a J-beta primer mix together with a sample-barcoded 5' primer, a second PCR was run for about 7 to 12 cycles. Each cDNA molecule was tagged by a template-switch adaptor that had 12 random nucleotides. TCRdb ran MiXCR on the 5' RACE reads and lists one entry per CDR3 protein. The sample contains roughly 680,000 distinct CDR3 sequences, about 51% of which appear only once. This CDR3 region has 15 residues. CDR1 and CDR2 (germline): MDHEN, SYDVKM. V was clipped by 4 bases and J by 1 base, with 11 bases between them. Concerning this clonotype itself: What it recognizes is unknown.

The J gene is TRBJ2-4, the V gene TRBV28, with D unresolved. This clonotype was obtained from a woman aged 80 or over in good health. The source material was blood. CDR3 loop: CASSSQVGAKNIQYF. The CDR3 bases are TGTGCCAGCAGTTCCCAGGTTGGGGCCAAAAACATTCAGTACTTC.